The source of this TCR beta chain is a study of shared clonotypes between healthy human individuals. Study summary: Each donor had three CD4 naive, three CD4 memory, two CD8 naive and one CD8 memory plate. Study-level findings and limits: Compared with memory subsets, naive subsets generally had larger estimated richness. Lower generation probabilities were found for non-shared clonotypes than for those shared by all four donors.

Subsets obtained from CD4+ cells comprised CD45RA+ naive and CD45RA-negative memory cells. Data came from immunoSEQ multiplex PCR; TCRdb stores just in-frame clones and leaves some out. The sample lists about 2.5 million clones, roughly 90% occurring once. Comment on this clone: Its antigen is currently unknown.

V was clipped by 6 bases and J by 4 bases, with 7 bases between them. Germline V CDR1 and CDR2: SNHLY, FYNNEI. The CDR3 consists of 11 residues. V gene TRBV2 combines with J gene TRBJ2-7; the D is unclear. Sequenced sample: naive CD4+ T cells from PBMCs. Subset: CD45RA+ positively selected. The TCR originated in a man between 18 and 29 years old in good health. Some clones in this sample may be carry-over from other donors' samples. This chain's CDR3 is CASSWQYEQYF. As DNA, the CDR3 is TGTGCCAGCAGCTGGCAATACGAGCAGTACTTC.